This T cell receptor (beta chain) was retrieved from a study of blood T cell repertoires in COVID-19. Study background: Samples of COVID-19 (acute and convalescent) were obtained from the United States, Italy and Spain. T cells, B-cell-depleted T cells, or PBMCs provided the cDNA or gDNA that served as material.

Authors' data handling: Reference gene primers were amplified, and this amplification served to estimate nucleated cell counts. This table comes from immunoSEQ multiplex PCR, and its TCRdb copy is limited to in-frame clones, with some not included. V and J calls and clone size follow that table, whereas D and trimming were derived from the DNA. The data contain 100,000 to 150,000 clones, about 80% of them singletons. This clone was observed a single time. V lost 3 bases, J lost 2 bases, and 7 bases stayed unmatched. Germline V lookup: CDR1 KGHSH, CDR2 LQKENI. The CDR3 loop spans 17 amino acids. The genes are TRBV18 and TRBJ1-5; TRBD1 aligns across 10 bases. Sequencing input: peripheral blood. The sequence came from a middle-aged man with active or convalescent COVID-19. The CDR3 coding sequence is TGTGCCAGCTCACCCGGACAGGGGGGTACGGGCAATCAGCCCCAGCATTTT. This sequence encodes CASSPGQGGTGNQPQHF.